The following is a T cell receptor beta chain sequence with its context. The CDR3 contains 15 residues. Germline CDR1 and CDR2: SGHNT and YYREEE (reference sequence). Trimming took off 4 bases at V and 11 bases at J, with 19 bases between the two ends. The sample is drawn from a study of blood T cell repertoires in COVID-19. The overall study: Material from acute and convalescent COVID-19 was sourced from the United States, Italy and Spain. PBMCs, B-cell-depleted T cells, or T cells provided the cDNA or gDNA that made up the material.

Methods used by the authors: Scientists estimated how many nucleated cells there were by amplifying reference gene primers. Assay: immunoSEQ multiplex PCR; the TCRdb copy retains only in-frame clones and omits some. V, J and clone size are taken as reported in that table, and D and trimming were inferred from the DNA itself. The repertoire holds roughly 130,000 clones, around 80% seen once, with over 9% in the top ten. The sample comprised peripheral blood. The chain couples TRBV5-4 to TRBJ1-6, with D possibly matching TRBD1 (5 bases). The clonotype originates from a woman in her sixties with acute or convalescent COVID-19. The CDR3 reads CASSPGASWGAPLHF. The CDR3 nucleotides read TGTGCCAGCAGCCCTGGGGCCTCCTGGGGGGCACCCCTCCACTTT.